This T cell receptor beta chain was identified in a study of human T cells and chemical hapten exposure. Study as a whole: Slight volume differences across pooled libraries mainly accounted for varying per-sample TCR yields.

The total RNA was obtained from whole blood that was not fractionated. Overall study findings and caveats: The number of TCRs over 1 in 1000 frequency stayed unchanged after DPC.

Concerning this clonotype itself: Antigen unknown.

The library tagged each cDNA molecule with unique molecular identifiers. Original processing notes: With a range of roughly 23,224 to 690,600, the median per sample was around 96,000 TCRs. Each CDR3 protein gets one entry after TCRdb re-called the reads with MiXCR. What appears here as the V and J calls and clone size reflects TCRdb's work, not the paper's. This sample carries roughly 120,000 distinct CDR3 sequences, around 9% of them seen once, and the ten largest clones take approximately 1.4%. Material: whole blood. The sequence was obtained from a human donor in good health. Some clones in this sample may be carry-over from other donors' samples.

CDR3 nucleotide sequence: TGCGCCAGCAGCTTGTCGGCGGGATCGTTTGAGCAGTTCTTC. The encoded protein is CASSLSAGSFEQFF. The gene calls are TRBV5-1 and TRBJ2-1; D may be TRBD2 (6 bases). Germline V gene sequence: CDR1 SGHRS, CDR2 YFSETQ. This CDR3 is built from 14 residues. The V end was cut by 1 base, the J end by 9 bases, with 14 bases between.